Listed here are 21 T cell receptor beta chains from one sample, sequenced in a study of blood T cell repertoires in COVID-19. Some clones are missing from TCRdb's copy, which holds only in-frame ones; the method was immunoSEQ multiplex PCR. Of roughly 300,000 clones listed, 65% to 90% are singletons. Sequencing used peripheral blood. These receptors all stem from a woman in her sixties with active or convalescent COVID-19.

This chain uses TRBV4-2 with TRBJ1-1; TRBD1 agrees at 8 bases. In germline, CDR1 is LGHNA, CDR2 YNFKEQ. V was clipped by 3 bases and J by 1 base; unmatched bases: 4. The CDR3 has 15 amino acids. CDR3 in amino acids: CASSQKDRANTEAFF. In nucleotides, the CDR3 is TGTGCCAGCAGCCAGAAGGACAGGGCGAACACTGAAGCTTTCTTT.

V usage is TRBV5-1 and J usage is TRBJ1-2; D perhaps matches TRBD1 (5 bases). Germline-derived CDR1 and CDR2 are SGHRS and YFSETQ. The V and J ends lost 0 bases and 0 bases respectively, with 6 bases between them. The CDR3 runs 14 residues. CDR3 sequence reads: CASSLETANYGYTF. CDR3 nucleotide sequence: TGCGCCAGCAGCTTGGAGACAGCTAACTATGGCTACACCTTC.

The V and J genes are TRBV19 and TRBJ1-5, with a weak D call TRBD1 (6 bases). From germline, CDR1 is LNHDA and CDR2 SQIVND (reference sequence). There are 14 residues in the CDR3. V was shortened by 10 bases and J by 1 base, with 14 bases between the two germline ends. This CDR3 is CATRQRGSNQPQHF. CDR3 nucleotides: TGTGCCACCAGACAGAGGGGGAGCAATCAGCCCCAGCATTTT.

The V call is TRBV4-3, the J call TRBJ1-5; 11 nucleotides line up with TRBD1. The CDR3 contains 16 residues. The J segment lost 4 bases and the V segment lost 4 bases, leaving 6 bases of the junction unmatched. Germline CDR1 is LGHNA and CDR2 is YSLEER. CDR3 nucleotide sequence: TGCGCCAGCAGCCCGGACAGGGGGCAAGTAAATCAGCCCCAGCATTTT. Amino acid sequence: CASSPDRGQVNQPQHF.

The CDR3 is CASSFRPGREKLFF. The CDR3 DNA follows: TGTGCCAGCAGTTTCCGGCCAGGGAGGGAAAAACTGTTTTTT. The V gene is TRBV28, the J gene TRBJ1-4; perhaps TRBD1 as D (5 bases). The V and J ends lost 3 bases and 8 bases respectively, with 13 bases between them. This CDR3 region has 14 residues. The germline V gene encodes CDR1 MDHEN and CDR2 SYDVKM.

The rearrangement links TRBV6-1 to TRBJ1-5; no firm D call. CDR1 and CDR2 (germline): MNHNS, SASEGT. CDR3 length: 16 amino acids. Trimming pared 3 bases from V and 6 bases from J, leaving 18 bases between. CDR3 residues: CASSEPPWEGGQPQHF. CDR3 bases: TGTGCCAGCAGTGAGCCGCCTTGGGAGGGCGGTCAGCCCCAGCATTTT.

This clone was picked up one time. This chain uses TRBV29-1 with TRBJ1-1; tentative D call: TRBD1 (6 bases). CDR1 is SQVTM and CDR2 is ANQGSEA in the germline V gene. The CDR3 covers 12 residues. V was trimmed by 4 bases and J by 3 bases, leaving 9 bases between them. CDR3 amino acids: CSVGQVDTEAFF. DNA of the CDR3: TGCAGCGTTGGACAGGTGGACACTGAAGCTTTCTTT.

The CDR3 DNA sequence: TGTGCCAGCAGTAGACGACAGGTTTTCGAGCAGTACTTC. Translation: CASSRRQVFEQYF. The chain uses TRBV12-3 or TRBV12-4 and TRBJ2-7, with D tentatively TRBD1 (6 bases). CDR3 length equals 13 residues. V was clipped by 5 bases and J by 6 bases, with 14 bases between them.

This chain uses TRBV4-3 with TRBJ2-6, with D tentatively TRBD1 (5 bases). V was shortened by 2 bases and J by 3 bases, with 17 bases between the two germline ends. The CDR3 loop spans 18 amino acids. Germline values: CDR1 LGHNA, CDR2 YSLEER. Here the CDR3 reads CASSQQGLRSGGANVLTF. As DNA, the CDR3 is TGCGCCAGCAGCCAACAGGGCCTACGTTCTGGTGGGGCCAACGTCCTGACTTTC.

This clone was recorded only once. V and J are TRBV9 and TRBJ1-6; the D is unclear. CDR1 SGDLS and CDR2 YYNGEE come from the germline V gene. Trimming pared 2 bases from V and 7 bases from J, leaving 19 bases between. The CDR3 length is 17 residues. Here the CDR3 reads CASSVGLRGSGNSPLHF. CDR3 in DNA: TGTGCCAGCAGCGTGGGTCTACGAGGGAGTGGGAATTCACCCCTCCACTTT.

With respect to this clone: A junction end diverges from the germline sequence, so it may reflect a read error. The rearrangement uses TRBV5-6 and TRBJ1-5, with TRBD1 identical over 9 bases. Germline V CDR1 and CDR2: SGHDT, YYEEEE. The CDR3 totals 15 residues. For the CDR3, the DNA is TGTGCCAGTAGCTTGGCGGGGACAGGGAGTCAGCCCCAGCATTTT. Protein: CASSLAGTGSQPQHF.

J is TRBJ2-5 and V is TRBV6-5; TRBD2 matches 8 bases. Losses at the gene ends were 2 bases for V and 10 bases for J; bases not matched to a gene: 9. Germline-derived CDR1 and CDR2 are MNHEY and SVGAGI. The CDR3 loop spans 14 amino acids. The CDR3 loop is CASSYGAGGEGQYF. The CDR3 coding sequence is TGTGCCAGCAGTTACGGAGCCGGGGGGGAGGGCCAGTACTTC.

The chain links TRBV5-1 to TRBJ1-1; 7 bases agree with TRBD1. This CDR3 contains 16 residues. The germline gives CDR1 SGHRS, CDR2 YFSETQ. V was pared by 4 bases and J by 0 bases, with 9 bases of the junction left unmatched. CDR3 residues: CASSRQGEVMNTEAFF. The CDR3, as DNA: TGCGCCAGCAGCCGACAGGGTGAGGTAATGAACACTGAAGCTTTCTTT.

The J gene is TRBJ2-2, the V gene TRBV19, with D perhaps TRBD1 (5 bases). CDR1 is LNHDA and CDR2 is SQIVND in the germline V gene (reference sequence). V lost 1 base, J lost 8 bases, and 17 bases lay in between. This CDR3 is built from 16 residues. The CDR3 coding sequence is TGTGCCAGTAGTATAGGGGGCAATGTCTACTATGGGGAGCTGTTTTTT. Protein sequence: CASSIGGNVYYGELFF.

This clone has just a few counts. CDR3 sequence reads: CASSVVGATEAFF. Here the CDR3 DNA reads TGTGCCAGCAGCGTAGTTGGGGCTACTGAAGCTTTCTTT. The chain joins TRBV9 to TRBJ1-1; possibly TRBD1 for D (5 bases). Germline loops: CDR1 SGDLS, CDR2 YYNGEE. The CDR3 is 13 amino acids. V was trimmed by 0 bases and J by 5 bases, leaving 8 bases between them. Using reference TRBV9 and TRBJ1-1 for the parts outside the CDR3, the full variable domain is DSGVTQTPKHLITATGQRVTLRCSPRSGDLSVYWYQQSLDQGLQFLIQYYNGEERAKGNILERFSAQQFPDLHSELNLSSLELGDSALYFCASSVVGATEAFFGQGTRLTVV.

This clone was recorded only once. Written as DNA, the CDR3 is TGTGCCAGCAGTCCGTCAGCTGGGCATAAGCTCTACGAGCAGTACTTC. Translated, it gives CASSPSAGHKLYEQYF. The rearrangement joins TRBV27 to TRBJ2-7; no definite D call. This CDR3 region has 16 residues. The germline gives CDR1 MNHEY, CDR2 SMNVEV (reference sequence). With 5 bases removed from V and 3 bases from J, the gap between germline ends came to 20 bases.

V is TRBV5-4 and J is TRBJ2-3; 12 nucleotides align to TRBD2. Germline values: CDR1 SGHNT, CDR2 YYREEE (reference sequence). This CDR3 comprises 16 residues. V was clipped by 0 bases and J by 4 bases; unmatched bases: 3. The CDR3 DNA is TGTGCCAGCAGCTTGGCTAGCGGGGGGGCCGCAGATACGCAGTATTTT. Residues: CASSLASGGAADTQYF.

This clone came up a few times. J is TRBJ2-1 and V is TRBV30; the D gene is possibly TRBD1 (5 bases). Between the trimmed V and J ends, which lost 1 base and 0 bases, there was a span of 13 bases. Germline-derived CDR1 and CDR2 are GTSNPN and SVGIG (reference sequence). This CDR3 has 16 residues. The CDR3 DNA reads TGTGCCTGGAGTGCCATGGGGCCCAACTCCTACAATGAGCAGTTCTTC. Its translation: CAWSAMGPNSYNEQFF.

The chain uses TRBV9 and TRBJ2-1; TRBD2 might be the D (6 bases). The V gene's germline CDR1 is SGDLS and CDR2 YYNGEE. The CDR3 has 14 residues. V was cut by 2 bases and J by 3 bases, with 9 bases left in between. CDR3 amino acids: CASSVGTDYNEQFF. CDR3 sequence (DNA): TGTGCCAGCAGCGTGGGGACTGACTACAATGAGCAGTTCTTC.

The gene calls are TRBV10-3 and TRBJ1-1, with a weak D call TRBD1 (5 bases). This CDR3 is 13 amino acids long. V was clipped by 2 bases and J by 11 bases, with 15 bases between them. CDR1 ENHRY and CDR2 SYGVKD come from the germline V gene. CDR3 region: CAISEGRAEGAFF. In DNA, the CDR3 is TGTGCCATCAGTGAGGGCAGGGCGGAGGGGGCTTTCTTT.

This sequence joins TRBV21-1 and TRBJ2-7; the table's D gene call, TRBD1, was not cross checked with the DNA. TRBV21-1 is listed as a pseudogene. The CDR3 length is 14 residues. The CDR3 loop is CASSVGTETHEQYF. CDR3 coding DNA: TGTGCCAGCAGCGTCGGGACAGAAACTCACGAGCAGTACTTC.